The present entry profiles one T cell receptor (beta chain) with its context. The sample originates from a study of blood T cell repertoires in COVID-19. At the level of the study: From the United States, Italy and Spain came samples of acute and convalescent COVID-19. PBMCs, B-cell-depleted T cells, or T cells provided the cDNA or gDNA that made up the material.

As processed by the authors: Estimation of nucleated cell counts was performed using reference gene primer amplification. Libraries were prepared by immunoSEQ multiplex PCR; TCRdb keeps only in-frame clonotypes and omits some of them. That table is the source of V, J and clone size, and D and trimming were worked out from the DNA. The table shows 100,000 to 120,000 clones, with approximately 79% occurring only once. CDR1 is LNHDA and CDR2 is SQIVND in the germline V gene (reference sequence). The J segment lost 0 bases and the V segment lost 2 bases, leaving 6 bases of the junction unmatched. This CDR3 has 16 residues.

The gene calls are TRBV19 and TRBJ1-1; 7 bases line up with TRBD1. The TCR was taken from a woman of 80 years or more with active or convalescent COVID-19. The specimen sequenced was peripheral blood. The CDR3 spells CASSIRGQLMNTEAFF. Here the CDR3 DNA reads TGTGCCAGTAGTATAAGGGGACAGTTAATGAACACTGAAGCTTTCTTT.